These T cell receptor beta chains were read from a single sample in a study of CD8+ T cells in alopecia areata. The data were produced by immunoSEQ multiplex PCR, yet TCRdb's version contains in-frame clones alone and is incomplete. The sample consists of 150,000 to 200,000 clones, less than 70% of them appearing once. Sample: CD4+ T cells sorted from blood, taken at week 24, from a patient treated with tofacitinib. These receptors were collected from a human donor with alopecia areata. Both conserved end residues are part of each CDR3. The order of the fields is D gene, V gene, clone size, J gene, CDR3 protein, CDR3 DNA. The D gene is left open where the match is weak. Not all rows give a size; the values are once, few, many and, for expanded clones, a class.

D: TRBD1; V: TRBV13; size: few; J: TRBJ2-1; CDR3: CATSDSGQGDRDEQFF; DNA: TGTGCCACCAGTGACAGCGGACAGGGGGACAGGGATGAGCAGTTCTTC
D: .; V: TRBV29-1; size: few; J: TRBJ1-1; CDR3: CSVDAGHTEAFF; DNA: TGCAGCGTTGATGCCGGGCACACTGAAGCTTTCTTT
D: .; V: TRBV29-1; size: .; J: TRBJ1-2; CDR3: CSVDTSPDPSYGYTF; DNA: TGCAGCGTTGATACGTCTCCAGATCCGAGCTATGGCTACACCTTC
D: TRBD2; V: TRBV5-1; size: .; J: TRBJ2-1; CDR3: CASSLGSGGSLSSYNEQFF; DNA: TGCGCCAGCAGCTTGGGTAGCGGGGGGTCCCTGAGCTCCTACAATGAGCAGTTCTTC
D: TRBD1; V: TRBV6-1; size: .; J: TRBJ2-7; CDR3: CASSGGTDSSYEQYF; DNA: TGTGCCAGCAGTGGAGGGACAGACAGCTCCTACGAGCAGTACTTC
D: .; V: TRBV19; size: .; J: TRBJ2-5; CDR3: CASGTTYQETQYF; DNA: TGTGCCAGCGGAACCACGTACCAAGAGACCCAGTACTTC
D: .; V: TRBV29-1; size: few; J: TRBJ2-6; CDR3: CSVEAPGNTGANVLTF; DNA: TGCAGCGTTGAAGCGCCCGGCAACACTGGGGCCAACGTCCTGACTTTC
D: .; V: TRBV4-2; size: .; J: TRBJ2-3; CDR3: CASSQDRATTDTQYF; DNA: TGTGCCAGCAGCCAAGATAGGGCTACCACAGATACGCAGTATTTT
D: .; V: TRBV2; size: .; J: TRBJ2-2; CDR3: CASRAQRGLTGELFF; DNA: TGTGCCAGCAGAGCTCAAAGGGGCCTCACCGGGGAGCTGTTTTTT
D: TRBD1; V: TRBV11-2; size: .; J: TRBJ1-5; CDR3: CASSLGTGGQPQHF; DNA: TGTGCCAGCAGCTTAGGGACAGGGGGTCAGCCCCAGCATTTT
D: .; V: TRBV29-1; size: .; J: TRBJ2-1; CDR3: CSVETSEQFF; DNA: TGCAGCGTTGAAACGAGTGAGCAGTTCTTC
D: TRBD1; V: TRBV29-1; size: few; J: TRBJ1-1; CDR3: CSAGPGTGMNTEAFF; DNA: TGCAGCGCTGGACCCGGGACAGGGATGAACACTGAAGCTTTCTTT
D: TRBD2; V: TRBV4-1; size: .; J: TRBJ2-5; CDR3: CASSRVGLAEETQYF; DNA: TGCGCCAGCAGCCGCGTGGGACTAGCGGAAGAGACCCAGTACTTC
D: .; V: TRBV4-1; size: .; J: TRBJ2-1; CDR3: CASSQAGREQFF; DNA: TGCGCCAGCAGCCAAGCCGGAAGAGAGCAGTTCTTC
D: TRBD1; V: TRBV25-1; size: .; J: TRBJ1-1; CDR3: CASSNRDRGEAFF; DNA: TGTGCCAGCAGTAACCGGGACAGGGGTGAAGCTTTCTTT
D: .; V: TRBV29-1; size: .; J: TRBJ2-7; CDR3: CSVVEGTGNYEQYF; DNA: TGCAGCGTTGTCGAGGGTACGGGGAACTACGAGCAGTACTTC
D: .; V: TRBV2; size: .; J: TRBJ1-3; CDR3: CASSDGAPGNTIYF; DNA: TGTGCCAGCAGTGATGGGGCTCCGGGAAACACCATATATTTT
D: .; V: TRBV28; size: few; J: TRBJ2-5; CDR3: CASSPQAHLETQYF; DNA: TGTGCCAGCAGCCCTCAAGCCCATCTAGAGACCCAGTACTTC
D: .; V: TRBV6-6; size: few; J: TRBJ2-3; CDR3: CAISDDRNTDTQYF; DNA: TGTGCCATCAGTGATGACAGAAACACAGATACGCAGTATTTT
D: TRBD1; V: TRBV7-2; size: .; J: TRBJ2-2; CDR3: CASSSRTGAAGELFF; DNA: TGTGCCAGCAGCTCCAGGACAGGGGCGGCCGGGGAGCTGTTTTTT
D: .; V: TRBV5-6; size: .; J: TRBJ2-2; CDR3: CASSFSVTKNTGELFF; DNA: TGTGCCAGCAGCTTTTCGGTAACTAAGAACACCGGGGAGCTGTTTTTT
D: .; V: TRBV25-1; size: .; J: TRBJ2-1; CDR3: CASSEPGKRGNEQFF; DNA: TGTGCCAGCAGTGAACCGGGAAAAAGGGGCAATGAGCAGTTCTTC
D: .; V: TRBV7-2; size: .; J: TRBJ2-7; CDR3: CASSSQTGPHEQYF; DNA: TGTGCCAGCAGCTCCCAGACGGGCCCCCACGAGCAGTACTTC
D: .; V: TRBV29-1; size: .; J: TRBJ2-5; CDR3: CSVTLQGGGQETQYF; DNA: TGCAGCGTTACCCTTCAGGGTGGGGGCCAAGAGACCCAGTACTTC
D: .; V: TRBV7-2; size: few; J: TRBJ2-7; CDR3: CASSPGRPGTPDGQYF; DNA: TGTGCCAGCAGCCCGGGCAGACCGGGCACACCGGACGGGCAGTACTTC
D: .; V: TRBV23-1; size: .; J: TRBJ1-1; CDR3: CASSRGRTEAFF; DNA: TGCGCCAGCAGTCGGGGGAGGACTGAAGCTTTCTTT
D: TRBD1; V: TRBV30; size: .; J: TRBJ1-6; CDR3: CAWRDRAKLNSPLHF; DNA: TGTGCCTGGAGAGACAGGGCAAAACTTAATTCACCCCTCCACTTT
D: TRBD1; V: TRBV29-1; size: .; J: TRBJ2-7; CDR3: CSALGGQGADEQYF; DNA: TGCAGCGCTCTGGGAGGACAGGGGGCCGACGAGCAGTACTTC
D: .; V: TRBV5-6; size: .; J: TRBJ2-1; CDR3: CASSLYNEQFF; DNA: TGTGCCAGCAGCCTCTACAATGAGCAGTTCTTC
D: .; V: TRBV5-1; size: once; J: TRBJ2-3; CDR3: CASRQDPGDTQYF; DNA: TGCGCCAGCAGGCAGGACCCAGGAGATACGCAGTATTTT
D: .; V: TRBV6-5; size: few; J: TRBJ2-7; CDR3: CASSLSVAYEQYF; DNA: TGTGCCAGCAGTCTATCAGTAGCCTACGAGCAGTACTTC
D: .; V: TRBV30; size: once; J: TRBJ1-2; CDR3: CAWSSFGGYTF; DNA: TGTGCCTGGAGTAGCTTTGGGGGCTACACCTTC
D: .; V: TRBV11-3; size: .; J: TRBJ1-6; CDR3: CASSSGGTRPNSPLHF; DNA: TGTGCCAGCAGCTCGGGCGGGACAAGGCCCAATTCACCCCTCCACTTT
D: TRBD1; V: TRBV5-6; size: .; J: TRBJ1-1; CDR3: CASSPPDRGLGEAFF; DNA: TGTGCCAGCAGCCCTCCTGACAGGGGGCTGGGTGAAGCTTTCTTT
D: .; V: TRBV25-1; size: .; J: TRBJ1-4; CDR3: CASSRREKLFF; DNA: TGTGCCAGCAGTCGGAGGGAAAAACTGTTTTTT
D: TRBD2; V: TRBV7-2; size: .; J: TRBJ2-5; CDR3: CASNHLGWASGDGETQYF; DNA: TGTGCCAGCAACCACTTGGGGTGGGCTAGCGGGGATGGAGAGACCCAGTACTTC
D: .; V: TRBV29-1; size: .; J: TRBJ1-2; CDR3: CSAGGYSSPYGYTF; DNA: TGCAGCGCGGGAGGGTACAGTTCTCCCTATGGCTACACCTTC
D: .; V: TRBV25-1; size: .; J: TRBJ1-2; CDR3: CASSELTYGYTF; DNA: TGTGCCAGCAGTGAATTGACCTATGGCTACACCTTC
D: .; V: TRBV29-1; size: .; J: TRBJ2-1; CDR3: CSVDPWRQPYNEQFF; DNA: TGCAGCGTAGACCCTTGGCGACAGCCCTACAATGAGCAGTTCTTC
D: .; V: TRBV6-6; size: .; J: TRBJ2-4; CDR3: CASSDSMENIQYF; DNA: TGTGCCAGCAGCGACAGTATGGAAAACATTCAGTACTTC
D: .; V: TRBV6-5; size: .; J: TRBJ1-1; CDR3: CASSYSLGIGTEAFF; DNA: TGTGCCAGCAGTTACTCCTTAGGGATAGGCACTGAAGCTTTCTTT
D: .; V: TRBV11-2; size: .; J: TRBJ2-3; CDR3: CASSPLRGPTDTQYF; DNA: TGTGCCAGCAGCCCGCTTAGGGGACCCACAGATACGCAGTATTTT
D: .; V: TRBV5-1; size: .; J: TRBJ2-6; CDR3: CASSSLDVLTF; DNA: TGCGCCAGCAGCTCCCTGGACGTCCTGACTTTC
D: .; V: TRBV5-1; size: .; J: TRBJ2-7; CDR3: CASSSGERQSEFEQYF; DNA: TGCGCCAGCAGCTCCGGGGAGCGGCAGTCGGAGTTCGAGCAGTACTTC
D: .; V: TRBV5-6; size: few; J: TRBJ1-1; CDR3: CASSLYFYSDDNTEAFF; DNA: TGTGCCAGCAGCTTGTACTTTTACTCCGACGATAACACTGAAGCTTTCTTT
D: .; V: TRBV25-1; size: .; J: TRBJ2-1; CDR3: CASSEDGYNEQFF; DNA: TGTGCCAGCAGTGAAGACGGATACAATGAGCAGTTCTTC
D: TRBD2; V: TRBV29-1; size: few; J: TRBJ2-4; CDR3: CSHEAQRGNLTKNIQYF; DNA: TGCAGCCATGAGGCCCAGCGGGGAAACTTAACCAAAAACATTCAGTACTTC
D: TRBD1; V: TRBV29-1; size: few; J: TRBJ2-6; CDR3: CSVGAGGNGANVLTF; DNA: TGCAGCGTGGGGGCAGGGGGTAATGGGGCCAACGTCCTGACTTTC
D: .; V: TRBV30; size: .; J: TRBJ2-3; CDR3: CAWRTVKSTQYF; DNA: TGTGCCTGGAGGACGGTCAAAAGTACGCAGTATTTT
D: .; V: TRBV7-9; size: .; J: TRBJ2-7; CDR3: CASSLLGSEQYF; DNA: TGTGCCAGCAGCTTACTCGGAAGCGAGCAGTACTTC
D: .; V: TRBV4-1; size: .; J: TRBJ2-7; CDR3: CASSQLGRYSEQYF; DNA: TGCGCCAGCAGCCAACTCGGCAGGTACTCCGAGCAGTACTTC